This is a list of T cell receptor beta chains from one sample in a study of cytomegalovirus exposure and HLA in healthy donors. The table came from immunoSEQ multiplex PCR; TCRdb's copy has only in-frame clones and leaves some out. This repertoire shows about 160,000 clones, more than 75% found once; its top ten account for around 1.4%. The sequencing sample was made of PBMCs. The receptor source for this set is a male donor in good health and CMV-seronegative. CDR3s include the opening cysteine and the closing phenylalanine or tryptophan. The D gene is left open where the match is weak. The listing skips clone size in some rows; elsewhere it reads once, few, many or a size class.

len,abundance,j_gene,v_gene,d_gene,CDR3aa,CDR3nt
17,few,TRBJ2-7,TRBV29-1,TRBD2,CSVEDHGPAGSSYEQYF,TGCAGCGTTGAAGATCACGGGCCAGCGGGAAGCTCCTACGAGCAGTACTTC
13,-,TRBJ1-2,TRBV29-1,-,CSVETAANYGYTF,TGCAGCGTCGAAACGGCGGCTAACTATGGCTACACCTTC
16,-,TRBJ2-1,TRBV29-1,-,CSVEDLPSRWVHEQFF,TGCAGCGTTGAAGATCTTCCCAGCAGGTGGGTCCATGAGCAGTTCTTC
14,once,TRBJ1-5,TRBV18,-,CASSGRQVDQPQHF,TGTGCCAGCTCAGGAAGACAGGTAGATCAGCCCCAGCATTTT
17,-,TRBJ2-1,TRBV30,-,CAWSVPGPGGTYNEQFF,TGTGCCTGGAGTGTACCGGGCCCCGGCGGGACCTACAATGAGCAGTTCTTC
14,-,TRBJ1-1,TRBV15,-,CATSREETGTEAFF,TGTGCCACCAGCAGAGAAGAAACGGGCACTGAAGCTTTCTTT
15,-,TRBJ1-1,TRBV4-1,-,CASSQGGVMDTEAFF,TGCGCCAGCAGCCAAGGGGGCGTAATGGACACTGAAGCTTTCTTT
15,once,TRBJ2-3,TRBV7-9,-,CASSSLGTPTDTQYF,TGTGCCAGCAGCTCGCTCGGGACACCCACAGATACGCAGTATTTT
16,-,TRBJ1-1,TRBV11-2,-,CASSLEASWGDTEAFF,TGTGCCAGCAGCTTAGAAGCGTCCTGGGGAGACACTGAAGCTTTCTTT
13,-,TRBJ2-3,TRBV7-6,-,CASSYDPVDTQYF,TGTGCCAGCAGCTATGATCCGGTGGATACGCAGTATTTT
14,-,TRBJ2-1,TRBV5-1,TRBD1,CASSLGDRDNEQFF,TGCGCCAGCAGCTTGGGGGACAGGGACAATGAGCAGTTCTTC
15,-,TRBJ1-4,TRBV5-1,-,CASTPMGQGNEKLFF,TGCGCCAGCACCCCGATGGGCCAGGGAAATGAAAAACTGTTTTTT
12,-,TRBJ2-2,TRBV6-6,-,CASRGGAGELFF,TGTGCCAGCAGAGGGGGAGCCGGGGAGCTGTTTTTT
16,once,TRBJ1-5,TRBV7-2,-,CASSLEWNSNNQPQHF,TGTGCCAGCAGCTTAGAATGGAACAGTAACAATCAGCCCCAGCATTTT
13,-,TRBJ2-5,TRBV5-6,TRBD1,CASSQGVGETQYF,TGTGCCAGCAGCCAGGGGGTGGGAGAGACCCAGTACTTC
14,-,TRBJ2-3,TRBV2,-,CARGVAGPVDTQYF,TGTGCCAGGGGAGTTGCAGGCCCGGTAGATACGCAGTATTTT
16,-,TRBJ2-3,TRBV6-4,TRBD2,CASSATSGRSTDTQYF,TGTGCCAGCAGTGCCACTAGCGGGAGGAGCACAGATACGCAGTATTTT